These T cell receptor beta chains were read from a single sample in a study of Tregs in tolerant kidney transplant recipients. Data came from immunoSEQ multiplex PCR; TCRdb stores just in-frame clones and leaves some out. The sample yields 15,000 to 20,000 clones, about four fifths seen once. Input material: Tregs from blood. Receptors originate from a human donor in good health. The CDR3 runs from the conserved cysteine through the conserved F or W. D genes are given only for firm matches. Clone size, where shown, is once, few, many, or a class for clones that have expanded.

TRBJ1-6 | - | TRBV6-5 | TRBD1 | CASSQTGSFGSPLHF | TGTGCCAGCAGCCAGACAGGGTCCTTTGGCTCACCCCTCCACTTT
TRBJ2-5 | once | TRBV4-1 | - | CAGSRSDVETQYF | TGCGCCGGCAGCCGAAGTGACGTGGAGACCCAGTACTTC
TRBJ2-2 | - | TRBV7-9 | - | CAITNTGELFF | TGTGCCATCACGAACACCGGGGAGCTGTTTTTT
TRBJ1-6 | - | TRBV2 | TRBD1 | CASIGFWDRGNSPLHF | TGTGCCAGCATTGGATTTTGGGACAGGGGTAATTCACCCCTCCACTTT
TRBJ2-1 | - | TRBV20-1 | TRBD2 | CSAGRTDEQFF | TGCAGTGCCGGGAGGACCGACGAGCAGTTCTTC
TRBJ2-1 | - | TRBV7-2 | - | CASRSASGNEQFF | TGTGCCAGCAGATCCGCCTCAGGAAATGAGCAGTTCTTC
TRBJ2-3 | once | TRBV10-3 | - | CAMSSATQRDTQYF | TGTGCCATGTCTTCGGCTACCCAAAGGGATACGCAGTATTTT
TRBJ2-1 | once | TRBV9 | TRBD2 | CASSVAFGGSTGEQFF | TGTGCCAGCAGCGTAGCGTTCGGCGGGAGTACGGGTGAGCAGTTCTTC
TRBJ2-2 | - | TRBV7-9 | - | CASSLELAGELFF | TGTGCCAGCAGCTTAGAACTAGCAGGGGAGCTGTTTTTT
TRBJ2-7 | - | TRBV6-1 | - | CASSGQIYEQYF | TGTGCCAGCAGCGGACAGATCTACGAGCAGTACTTC
TRBJ2-1 | - | TRBV2 | TRBD2 | CASRGSGSSYNEQFF | TGTGCCAGCAGGGGGAGCGGGAGCTCCTACAATGAGCAGTTCTTC
TRBJ2-7 | - | TRBV5-1 | - | CASSQTRGYEQYF | TGCGCCAGCAGCCAGACCCGGGGGTACGAGCAGTACTTC
TRBJ1-3 | - | TRBV11-2 | - | CASSPGSAFRIFF | TGTGCCAGCAGCCCAGGGTCAGCGTTTCGCATTTTTTTT
TRBJ2-3 | - | TRBV19 | TRBD2 | CASSRSGRAPDTQYF | TGTGCCAGTAGTCGTAGCGGGAGGGCCCCAGATACGCAGTATTTT
TRBJ2-3 | once | TRBV28 | TRBD2 | CASEASGRSGTDTQYF | TGTGCCAGCGAGGCTAGCGGGAGGTCGGGCACAGATACGCAGTATTTT
TRBJ2-3 | - | TRBV2 | TRBD2 | CASRLAGLDTQYF | TGTGCCAGCAGACTAGCGGGTCTGGATACGCAGTATTTT
TRBJ1-1 | - | TRBV5-1 | - | CASSPMPVRSNTEAFF | TGCGCCAGCAGCCCCATGCCCGTCAGGTCGAACACTGAAGCTTTCTTT
TRBJ1-1 | - | TRBV5-6 | - | CASSLPDSIPFF | TGTGCCAGCAGCTTGCCAGACAGCATTCCTTTCTTT
TRBJ2-2 | once | TRBV19 | TRBD1 | CASSKAGQGRTGELFF | TGTGCCAGTAGTAAGGCTGGACAGGGGCGCACCGGGGAGCTGTTTTTT
TRBJ1-2 | once | TRBV5-6 | - | CASRYDGYGYTF | TGTGCCAGCAGGTACGACGGTTATGGCTACACCTTC
TRBJ2-2 | - | TRBV2 | TRBD1 | CACRRQGGGELFF | TGTGCCTGCCGAAGACAGGGCGGCGGGGAGCTGTTTTTT
TRBJ1-6 | - | TRBV11-1 | - | CASSLQGSFSPLHF | TGTGCCAGCAGCTTACAGGGATCTTTTTCACCCCTCCACTTT
TRBJ2-1 | - | TRBV10-3 | - | CAIRKAGPPENEQFF | TGTGCCATCCGAAAGGCGGGGCCACCTGAAAATGAGCAGTTCTTC
TRBJ1-5 | - | TRBV2 | - | CASSSRQSNQPQHF | TGTGCCAGCAGTTCTAGACAGAGCAATCAGCCCCAGCATTTT
TRBJ2-7 | few | TRBV6-5 | - | CASSYSRGTWYEQYF | TGTGCCAGCAGTTACTCGAGAGGGACGTGGTACGAGCAGTACTTC
TRBJ2-7 | once | TRBV11-3 | - | CASSARYEQYF | TGTGCCAGCAGCGCCAGATACGAGCAGTACTTC
TRBJ2-5 | - | TRBV6-5 | TRBD1 | CASSYSTGGETQYF | TGTGCCAGCAGTTACTCGACAGGGGGGGAGACCCAGTACTTC
TRBJ1-2 | few | TRBV30 | - | CAWSVLGPGYTF | TGTGCCTGGAGTGTACTAGGGCCTGGCTACACCTTC
TRBJ1-5 | - | TRBV11-1 | - | CASSSYSNQPQHF | TGTGCCAGCAGCTCTTATAGCAATCAGCCCCAGCATTTT
TRBJ1-3 | - | TRBV5-6 | - | CASSLGVLGNTIYF | TGTGCCAGCAGCTTAGGGGTGTTGGGAAACACCATATATTTT
TRBJ1-1 | - | TRBV11-2 | - | CASSLDRQSKAFF | TGTGCCAGCAGCTTAGATCGACAGAGTAAAGCTTTCTTT
TRBJ2-5 | few | TRBV10-3 | - | CAIRKSEGGGVEETQYF | TGTGCCATCAGAAAATCTGAAGGGGGGGGAGTAGAGGAGACCCAGTACTTC
TRBJ2-7 | few | TRBV5-4 | - | CASSLRGADYEQYF | TGTGCCAGCAGCTTACGGGGGGCGGACTACGAGCAGTACTTC
TRBJ1-2 | - | TRBV5-1 | TRBD1 | CASSLLVGTDGYTF | TGCGCCAGCAGCTTGTTGGTTGGGACAGATGGCTACACCTTC
TRBJ1-1 | - | TRBV5-1 | - | CASSLGLRSMNTEAFF | TGCGCCAGCAGCTTGGGTTTGCGTAGTATGAACACTGAAGCTTTCTTT
TRBJ2-7 | - | TRBV4-1 | TRBD2 | CASKRDPGLALEQYF | TGCGCCAGCAAACGAGACCCGGGACTAGCCCTCGAGCAGTACTTC
TRBJ2-3 | - | TRBV15 | - | CATSRDGGYTDTQYF | TGTGCCACCAGCAGAGATGGGGGGTACACAGATACGCAGTATTTT
TRBJ1-2 | - | TRBV7-6 | - | CASSLELSYGYTF | TGTGCCAGCAGCTTAGAGCTTAGTTATGGCTACACCTTC
TRBJ2-7 | - | TRBV29-1 | TRBD1 | CSVAGQQISYEQYF | TGCAGCGTTGCGGGACAGCAGATATCCTACGAGCAGTACTTC
TRBJ2-1 | - | TRBV6-5 | - | CASTKGGGNEQFF | TGTGCCAGCACTAAAGGAGGGGGCAATGAGCAGTTCTTC
TRBJ2-1 | - | TRBV9 | TRBD2 | CASSARLAGYNEQFF | TGTGCCAGCAGCGCCCGGCTAGCGGGTTACAATGAGCAGTTCTTC
TRBJ2-5 | - | TRBV27 | - | CASSPPGRVGETQYF | TGTGCCAGCAGTCCCCCGGGGAGAGTTGGCGAGACCCAGTACTTC
TRBJ2-5 | - | TRBV7-2 | - | CASSLNGGEETQYF | TGTGCCAGCAGCTTAAACGGTGGGGAAGAGACCCAGTACTTC